This T cell receptor (beta chain) was profiled in a study of shared clonotypes between healthy human individuals. TCRdb keeps only in-frame clones here, not all; method: immunoSEQ multiplex PCR. The repertoire holds hundreds of thousands of clones, with less than 96% as singletons. Whole-study findings and limits: It was expected that sequencing depth would affect clonotype sharing among donors.

This clone was recorded only once. The antigen is undetermined. Trimming took 0 bases from V and 7 from J; bases not matched to a gene: 9. There are 16 residues in the CDR3. CDR1 is SGHAT, CDR2 FQNNGV, per germline. The sample comprised naive CD4+ T cells sorted from blood. Subset here: CD45RA+ positively selected. This chain links TRBV11-2 with TRBJ1-3, with 7 bases identical to TRBD1. The receptor was derived from a woman in her thirties in good health. The CDR3 spells CASSLDPWQGGNTIYF. CDR3 nucleotides: TGTGCCAGCAGCTTAGATCCATGGCAGGGGGGGAACACCATATATTTT. The entire variable domain, with the rest obtained from reference TRBV11-2 and TRBJ1-3, is as follows: EAGVAQSPRYKIIEKRQSVAFWCNPISGHATLYWYQQILGQGPKLLIQFQNNGVVDDSQLPKDRFSAERLKGVDSTLKIQPAKLEDSAVYLCASSLDPWQGGNTIYFGEGSWLTVV.